This TCR beta chain was found in a study of cytomegalovirus exposure and HLA in healthy donors. Per the germline V gene, CDR1 is LGHNA and CDR2 is YSLEER. V was clipped by 0 bases and J by 0 bases, with 6 bases between them. CDR3 length: 15 residues. Regarding the study as a whole: Researchers counted around 160 TCR beta chains as cytomegalovirus-associated.

Worth noting for this clone: Its antigen is unknown.

Primers for the PCR totalled 60 Vbeta and 13 Jbeta. The data were produced by immunoSEQ multiplex PCR, yet TCRdb's version contains in-frame clones alone and is incomplete. Of almost 200,000 clones listed, approximately 85% are singletons. Sequences were obtained from PBMCs. The gene calls are TRBV4-3 and TRBJ2-1; D may be TRBD1 (5 bases). The receptor's source is a woman in her fifties or sixties in good health and CMV-seronegative. The CDR3 nucleotides are TGCGCCAGCAGCCAAGAAGACAGCTCCTACAATGAGCAGTTCTTC. It encodes CASSQEDSSYNEQFF.